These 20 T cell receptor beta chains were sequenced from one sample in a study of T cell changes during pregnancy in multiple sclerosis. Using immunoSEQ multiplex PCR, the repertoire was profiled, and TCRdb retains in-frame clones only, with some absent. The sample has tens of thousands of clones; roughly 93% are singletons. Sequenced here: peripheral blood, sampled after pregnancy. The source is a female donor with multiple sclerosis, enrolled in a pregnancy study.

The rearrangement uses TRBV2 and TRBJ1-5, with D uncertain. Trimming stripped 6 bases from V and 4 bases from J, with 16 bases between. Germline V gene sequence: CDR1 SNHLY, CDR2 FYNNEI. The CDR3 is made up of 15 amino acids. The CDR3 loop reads CASSPQALRNQPQHF. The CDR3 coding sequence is TGTGCCAGCAGCCCCCAGGCATTGAGAAATCAGCCCCAGCATTTT.

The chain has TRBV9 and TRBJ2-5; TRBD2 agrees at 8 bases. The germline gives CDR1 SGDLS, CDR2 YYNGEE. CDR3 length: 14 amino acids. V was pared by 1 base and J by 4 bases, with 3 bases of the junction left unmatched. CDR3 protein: CASSVFGGAETQYF. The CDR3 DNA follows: TGTGCCAGCAGCGTATTCGGGGGGGCAGAGACCCAGTACTTC.

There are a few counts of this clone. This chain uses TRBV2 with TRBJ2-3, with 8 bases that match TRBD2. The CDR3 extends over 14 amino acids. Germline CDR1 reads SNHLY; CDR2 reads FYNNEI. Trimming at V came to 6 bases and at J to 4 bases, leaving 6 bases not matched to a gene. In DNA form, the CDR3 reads TGTGCCAGCAGAATAGGACTAGCCGCAGATACGCAGTATTTT. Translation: CASRIGLAADTQYF.

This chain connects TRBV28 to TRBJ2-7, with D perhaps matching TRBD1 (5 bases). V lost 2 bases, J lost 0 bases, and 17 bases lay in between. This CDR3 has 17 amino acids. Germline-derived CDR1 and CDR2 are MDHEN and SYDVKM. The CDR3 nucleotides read TGTGCCAGCAGTTTAGGCCCAGGGCCCTTTCCCTCCTACGAGCAGTACTTC. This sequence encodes CASSLGPGPFPSYEQYF.

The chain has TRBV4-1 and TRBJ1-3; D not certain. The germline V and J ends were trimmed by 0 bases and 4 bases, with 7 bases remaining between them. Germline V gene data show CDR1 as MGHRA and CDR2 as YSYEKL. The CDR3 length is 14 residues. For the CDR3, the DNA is TGCGCCAGCAGCCAAGAACGAGGAGGAAACACCATATATTTT. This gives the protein CASSQERGGNTIYF.

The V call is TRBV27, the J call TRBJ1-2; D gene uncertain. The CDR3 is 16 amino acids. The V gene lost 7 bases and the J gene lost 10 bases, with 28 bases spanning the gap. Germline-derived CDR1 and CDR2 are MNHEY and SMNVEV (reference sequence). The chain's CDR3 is CASIGGLRRHRRYYTF. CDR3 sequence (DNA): TGTGCCAGCATTGGCGGACTTCGACGCCACCGGAGATACTACACCTTC.

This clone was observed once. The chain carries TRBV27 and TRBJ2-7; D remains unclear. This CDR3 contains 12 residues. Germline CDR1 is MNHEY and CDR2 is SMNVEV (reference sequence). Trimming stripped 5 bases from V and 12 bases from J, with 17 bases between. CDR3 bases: TGTGCCAGCAGTCGTCTAACCCCTGGAGCGTACTTC. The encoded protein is CASSRLTPGAYF.

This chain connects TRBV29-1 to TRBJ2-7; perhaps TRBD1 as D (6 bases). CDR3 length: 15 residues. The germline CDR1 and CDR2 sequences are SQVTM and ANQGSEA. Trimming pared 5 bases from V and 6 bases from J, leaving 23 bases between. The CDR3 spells CSVLPRGRTRGEQYF. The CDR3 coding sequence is TGCAGCGTTCTACCCAGGGGCCGTACCCGGGGCGAGCAGTACTTC.

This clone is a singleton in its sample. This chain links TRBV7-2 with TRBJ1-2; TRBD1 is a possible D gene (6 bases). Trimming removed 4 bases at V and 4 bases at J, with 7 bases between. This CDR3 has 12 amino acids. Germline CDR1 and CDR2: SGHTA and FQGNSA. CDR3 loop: CASSSQGYGYTF. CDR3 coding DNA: TGTGCCAGCAGCTCACAGGGCTATGGCTACACCTTC.

The CDR3 DNA is TGTGCCAGCAGTCCGACAGGGAGGTTGGGCGAGCAGTACTTC. It yields the protein CASSPTGRLGEQYF. The V call is TRBV6-5, the J call TRBJ2-7, with D possibly TRBD1 on 7 matching bases. Per germline, CDR1 MNHEY and CDR2 SVGAGI. This CDR3 contains 14 residues. The ends were cut back, 5 bases at V and 6 bases at J, with 17 bases in the middle.

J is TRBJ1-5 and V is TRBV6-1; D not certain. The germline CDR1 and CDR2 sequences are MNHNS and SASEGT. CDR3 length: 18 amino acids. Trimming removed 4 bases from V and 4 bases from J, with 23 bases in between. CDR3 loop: CASSGTGNSLPLNQPQHF. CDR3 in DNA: TGTGCCAGCAGTGGAACCGGGAACAGCTTGCCATTAAATCAGCCCCAGCATTTT.

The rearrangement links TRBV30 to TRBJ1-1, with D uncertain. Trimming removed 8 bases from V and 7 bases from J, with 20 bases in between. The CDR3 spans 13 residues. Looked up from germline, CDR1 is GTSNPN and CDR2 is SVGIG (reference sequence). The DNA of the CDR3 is TGTGCCAGCCAGACTTTCGTGGTGGATGAAGCTTTCTTT. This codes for CASQTFVVDEAFF.

CDR3 DNA sequence: TGTGCCACCAGCAGAGATCCAGGGGGTAGGGTAGAGACCCAGTACTTC. Residues: CATSRDPGGRVETQYF. The chain carries TRBV15 and TRBJ2-5; 7 bases fit TRBD1. In germline, CDR1 is LNHNV, CDR2 YYDKDF (reference sequence). Trimming at V came to 0 bases and at J to 4 bases, leaving 8 bases not matched to a gene. The CDR3 sequence is 16 residues long.

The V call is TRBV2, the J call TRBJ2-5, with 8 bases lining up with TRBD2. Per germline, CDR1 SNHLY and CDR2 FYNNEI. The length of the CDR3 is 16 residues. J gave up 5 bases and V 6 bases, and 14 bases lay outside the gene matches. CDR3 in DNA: TGTGCCAGCAGAATAACTAGCGGACGATCCGGGGAGACCCAGTACTTC. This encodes CASRITSGRSGETQYF. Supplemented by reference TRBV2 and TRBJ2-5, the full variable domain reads EPEVTQTPSHQVTQMGQEVILRCVPISNHLYFYWYRQILGQKVEFLVSFYNNEISEKSEIFDDQFSVERPDGSNFTLKIRSTKLEDSAMYFCASRITSGRSGETQYFGPGTRLLVL.

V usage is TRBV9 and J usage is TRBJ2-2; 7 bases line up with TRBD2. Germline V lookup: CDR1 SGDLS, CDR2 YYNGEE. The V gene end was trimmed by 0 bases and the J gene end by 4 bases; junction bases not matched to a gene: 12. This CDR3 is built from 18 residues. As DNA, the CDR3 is TGTGCCAGCAGCGTAGGCTTCTTGGCTAGCGGATCCACCGGGGAGCTGTTTTTT. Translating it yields CASSVGFLASGSTGELFF.

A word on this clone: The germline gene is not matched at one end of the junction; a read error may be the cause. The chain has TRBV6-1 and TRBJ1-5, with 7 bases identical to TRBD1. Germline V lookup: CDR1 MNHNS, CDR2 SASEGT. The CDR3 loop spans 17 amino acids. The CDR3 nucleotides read TGTGCCAGCAGTGAAGGGACAGGAGCTCCGGGCAATCAGCTCCAGCATTTT. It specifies CASSEGTGAPGNQLQHF.

This CDR3 reads CATSTLATNEKLFF. As DNA, the CDR3 is TGTGCCACCAGCACGTTAGCAACTAATGAAAAACTGTTTTTT. The rearrangement links TRBV15 to TRBJ1-4; D remains unclear. The germline V and J ends were trimmed by 4 bases and 0 bases, with 6 bases remaining between them. This CDR3 is built from 14 residues. Germline V gene lookup returns CDR1 LNHNV and CDR2 YYDKDF (reference sequence). Using reference TRBV15 and TRBJ1-4 for the parts outside the CDR3, the full variable domain is DAMVIQNPRYQVTQFGKPVTLSCSQTLNHNVMYWYQQKSSQAPKLLFHYYDKDFNNEADTPDNFQSRRPNTSFCFLDIRSPGLGDTAMYLCATSTLATNEKLFFGSGTQLSVL.

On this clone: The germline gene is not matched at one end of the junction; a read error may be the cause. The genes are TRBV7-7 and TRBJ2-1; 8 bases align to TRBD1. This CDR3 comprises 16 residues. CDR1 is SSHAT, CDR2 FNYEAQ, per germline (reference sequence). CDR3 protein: CASSLGWQGAGNEQFF. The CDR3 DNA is TGTGCTAGCAGCTTAGGCTGGCAGGGGGCTGGCAATGAGCAGTTCTTC.

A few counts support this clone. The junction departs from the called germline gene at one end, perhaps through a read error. In DNA form, the CDR3 reads TGTGCTAGCAGCTTACGTACAGACACTGAAGCTTTCTTT. This encodes CASSLRTDTEAFF. The genes are TRBV7-7 and TRBJ1-1; no clear D. CDR1 SSHAT and CDR2 FNYEAQ come from the germline V gene (reference sequence). The CDR3 length is 13 residues.

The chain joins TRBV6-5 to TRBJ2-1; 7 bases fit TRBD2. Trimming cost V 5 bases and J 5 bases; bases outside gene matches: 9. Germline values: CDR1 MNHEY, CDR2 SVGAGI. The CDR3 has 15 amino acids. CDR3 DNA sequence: TGTGCCAGCAGTCGCTCGGGACTACTCAACAATGAGCAGTTCTTC. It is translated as CASSRSGLLNNEQFF.